The TCR beta chain under discussion was sequenced for a study of T cell responses to AZD1222 COVID-19 vaccine. Germline V gives CDR1 SGDLS, CDR2 YYNGEE. This CDR3 comprises 15 residues. With 3 bases clipped from V and 4 bases from J, the junction kept 7 bases outside the gene matches. This clone was seen only once. As yet, its antigen is unknown. Profiling relied on immunoSEQ multiplex PCR, and the TCRdb table lists in-frame clones only, not all of them. The sample includes roughly 110,000 clones, 90% of them seen just once. Study-wide results and limits: The study sampled repertoires only after the peak T cell response.

J is TRBJ1-1 and V is TRBV9, with 9 bases that match TRBD1. The sequences come from peripheral blood, collected 28 days after the second AZD1222 dose. The sequence derives from an adult who received the AZD1222 COVID-19 vaccine. In DNA, the CDR3 is TGTGCCAGCAGCGCACACGGGGACAGGGCCACTGAAGCTTTCTTT. Translation gives CASSAHGDRATEAFF.